One sample yielded the 11 T cell receptor beta chains listed below, sequenced in a study of CD8+CD57+ T cells in acquired aplastic anemia. Genomic DNA provided the template from which TCR beta VDJ and CDR3 profiles were obtained. TCRdb reprocessed the reads via MiXCR and lists one record per CDR3 protein. Of 170,000 or so distinct CDR3 sequences in the sample, around half were seen once. All patients picked for sequencing had shown, by flow cytometry, an expansion of CD8+CD57+ cells. The sequenced sample was sorted CD4+, CD8+, or CD8+CD57+ T cells (not recorded which) from PBMCs. Source of these receptors: a human donor with aplastic anemia.

As regards this clonotype: Given a much more abundant clone one base away, this may be a read error. The chain combines TRBV6-5 with TRBJ2-7; no firm D call. Germline V lookup: CDR1 MNHEY, CDR2 SVGAGI. The V end lost 2 bases, the J end lost 6 bases, and 11 bases lay between the germline ends. The CDR3 runs to 13 residues. CDR3 sequence: CASSYPVRTEQYF. In DNA form, the CDR3 reads TGTGCCAGCAGTTACCCTGTCAGGACCGAGCAGTACTTC.

Many counts were recorded for this clonotype. The CDR3 region has the DNA TGTGCCAGCAGCCAAGGCCTTTACGAGCAGTACTTC. Translated: CASSQGLYEQYF. The rearrangement links TRBV4-2 to TRBJ2-7, with unresolved D. The germline CDR1 and CDR2 sequences are LGHNA and YNFKEQ. The CDR3 runs 12 residues. The V end was cut by 1 base, the J end by 4 bases, with 5 bases between.

The CDR3 loop reads CSAPLSGGAIDTQYF. In nucleotides, the CDR3 is TGCAGTGCCCCACTGAGCGGGGGGGCAATAGATACGCAGTATTTT. The chain carries TRBV20-1 and TRBJ2-3; 10 bases match TRBD2. With V trimmed by 6 bases and J by 5 bases, 11 bases remained unmatched. This CDR3 is built from 15 residues. CDR1 is DFQATT, CDR2 SNEGSKA, per germline (reference sequence).

The CDR3 nucleotides are TGTGCCACCAGTGAGGGTGCTAGCGGGACGTACCAAGAGACCCAGTACTTC. Translated: CATSEGASGTYQETQYF. The J gene is TRBJ2-5, the V gene TRBV24-1; 9 bases line up with TRBD2. The V and J ends lost 4 bases and 0 bases, in that order; junction bases with no gene match: 8. CDR1 is KGHDR and CDR2 is SFDVKD in the germline V gene. The CDR3 is made up of 17 amino acids.

This clonotype was counted ten times or more. The chain carries TRBV7-3 and TRBJ1-2; D might be TRBD1 (5 bases). The CDR3 is 16 amino acids. The germline V gene encodes CDR1 SGHTA and CDR2 FQGTGA. Trimming pared 2 bases from V and 6 bases from J, leaving 19 bases between. The CDR3 region is CASSLLSGTYGDGYTF. The CDR3 nucleotides are TGTGCCAGCAGCTTACTCTCAGGGACCTACGGAGATGGCTACACCTTC.

This clonotype occurred a few times. The V call is TRBV20-1, the J call TRBJ2-7; D is unclear. V was clipped by 1 base and J by 2 bases, with 9 bases between them. This CDR3 comprises 13 residues. Germline CDR1 reads DFQATT; CDR2 reads SNEGSKA (reference sequence). This CDR3 is CSARVGSTYEQYF. In DNA, the CDR3 is TGCAGTGCTAGAGTCGGCAGTACCTACGAGCAGTACTTC.

The CDR3, as DNA: TGTGCCAGCAGCCATACTACCGTGACAGAGAACTATGGCTACACCTTC. This gives the protein CASSHTTVTENYGYTF. The chain uses TRBV3-1 and TRBJ1-2; tentative D call: TRBD1 (5 bases). V was pared by 3 bases and J by 2 bases, with 16 bases between. Germline V gene sequence: CDR1 LGHDT, CDR2 YNNKEL (reference sequence). The CDR3 has 16 residues.

The CDR3 DNA follows: TGTGCCAGCACCCCGGCAGCACAAGCGGCCAACGTCCTGACTTTC. This codes for CASTPAAQAANVLTF. This rearrangement joins TRBV27 to TRBJ2-6; D not resolved. Trimming removed 7 bases at V and 6 bases at J, with 16 bases between. The germline V gene has CDR1 MNHEY and CDR2 SMNVEV (reference sequence). The CDR3 has 15 amino acids.

This clonotype was recorded many times. V gene TRBV19 combines with J gene TRBJ1-1; D gene unclear. CDR3 length equals 11 residues. Germline V gives CDR1 LNHDA, CDR2 SQIVND (reference sequence). The germline V and J ends were trimmed by 10 bases and 4 bases, with 10 bases remaining between them. The CDR3 bases are TGTGCCACCCAATTGGGCACTGAAGCTTTCTTT. It yields the protein CATQLGTEAFF.

Many counts were recorded for this clonotype. This rearrangement joins TRBV7-2 to TRBJ2-1, with a tentative D call TRBD1 (6 bases). The V end lost 0 bases, the J end lost 4 bases, and 16 bases lay between the germline ends. The CDR3 runs to 17 residues. Germline CDR1 reads SGHTA; CDR2 reads FQGNSA. CDR3 protein: CASSLARYQDRYNEQFF. CDR3 nucleotides: TGTGCCAGCAGCTTAGCGCGATATCAGGACAGATACAATGAGCAGTTCTTC.

This clonotype was detected ten times or more. The chain combines TRBV4-1 with TRBJ2-5, with D possibly being TRBD1 (6 bases). Per germline, CDR1 MGHRA and CDR2 YSYEKL. This CDR3 is built from 14 residues. V was shortened by 5 bases and J by 0 bases, with 10 bases between the two germline ends. The CDR3 DNA reads as TGCGCCAGCAGCGCTCGGACAGACCAAGAGACCCAGTACTTC. Translated, it gives CASSARTDQETQYF.